The T cell receptor (beta chain) under discussion was sequenced for a study of T cell responses to AZD1222 COVID-19 vaccine. Only in-frame clones appear in the TCRdb table, and some are missing; sequencing was by immunoSEQ multiplex PCR. The sample yields more than 95,000 clones, about 85% seen once. The CDR3 contains 15 residues. The germline V and J ends were trimmed by 3 bases and 11 bases, with 19 bases remaining between them. Looked up from germline, CDR1 is KGHDR and CDR2 is SFDVKD. The source of this sequence is an adult in good health. Sequencing used peripheral blood, obtained on day 0 of AZD1222 vaccination. The rearrangement links TRBV24-1 to TRBJ1-5, with a weak D call TRBD1 (5 bases). The CDR3 nucleotides are TGTGCCACCAGTGATGGGCCAGCCTTCCGGGGGGCCCAGCATTTT. Protein product: CATSDGPAFRGAQHF.